This T cell receptor (beta chain) was retrieved from a study of T cell responses to AZD1222 COVID-19 vaccine. The sample holds a few counts of this clone. Generated by immunoSEQ multiplex PCR, the TCRdb table keeps only in-frame clones and is missing some. The sample holds about 150,000 clones; around nine tenths are singletons and the top ten take around 1.7%. V shed 1 base and J shed 6 bases, with 10 bases lying between them. The CDR3 covers 13 residues. Germline loops: CDR1 MGHRA, CDR2 YSYEKL. This chain joins TRBV4-1 and TRBJ2-7; perhaps TRBD2 as D (5 bases). This sample comprised peripheral blood, obtained on day 0 of AZD1222 vaccination. The sequence came from an adult in good health. The CDR3 region has the DNA TGCGCCAGCAGCCAAGTAGTCCGGGGCGAGCAGTACTTC. This codes for CASSQVVRGEQYF.